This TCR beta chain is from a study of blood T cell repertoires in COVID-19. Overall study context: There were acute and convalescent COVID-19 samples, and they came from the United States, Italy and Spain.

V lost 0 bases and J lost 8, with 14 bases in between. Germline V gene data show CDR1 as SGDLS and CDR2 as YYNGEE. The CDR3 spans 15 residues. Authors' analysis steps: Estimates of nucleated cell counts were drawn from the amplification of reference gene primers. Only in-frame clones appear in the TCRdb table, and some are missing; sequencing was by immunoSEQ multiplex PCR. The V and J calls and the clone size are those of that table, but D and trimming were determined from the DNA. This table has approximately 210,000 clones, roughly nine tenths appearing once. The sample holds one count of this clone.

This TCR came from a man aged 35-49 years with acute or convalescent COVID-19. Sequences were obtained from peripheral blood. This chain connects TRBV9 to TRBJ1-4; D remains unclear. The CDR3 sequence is CASSVDDTGGEKLFF. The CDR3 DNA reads TGTGCCAGCAGCGTAGACGACACCGGCGGGGAAAAACTGTTTTTT.